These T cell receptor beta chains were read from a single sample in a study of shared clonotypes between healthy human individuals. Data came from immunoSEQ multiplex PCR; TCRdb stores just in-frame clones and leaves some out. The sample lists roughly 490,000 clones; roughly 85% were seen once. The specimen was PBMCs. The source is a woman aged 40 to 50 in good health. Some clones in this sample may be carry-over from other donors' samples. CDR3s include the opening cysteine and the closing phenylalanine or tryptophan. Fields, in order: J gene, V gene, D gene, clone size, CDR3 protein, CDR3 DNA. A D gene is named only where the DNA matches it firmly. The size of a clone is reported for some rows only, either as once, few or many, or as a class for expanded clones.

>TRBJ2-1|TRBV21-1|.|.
CASSGDSLAGFSYNEQFF
TGTGCCAGCAGTGGGGACAGCTTAGCGGGATTTTCCTACAATGAGCAGTTCTTC
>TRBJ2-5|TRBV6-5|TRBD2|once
CASRALAIQETQYF
TGTGCCAGCAGGGCACTAGCGATTCAAGAGACCCAGTACTTC
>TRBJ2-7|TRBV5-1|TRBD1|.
CASSIGQGPTYEQYF
TGCGCCAGCAGCATTGGACAGGGACCCACCTACGAGCAGTACTTC
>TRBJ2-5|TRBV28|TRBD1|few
CASSLGPTGDQETQYF
TGTGCCAGCAGTTTAGGCCCTACAGGGGACCAAGAGACCCAGTACTTC
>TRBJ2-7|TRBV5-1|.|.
CASSLVLDYEQYF
TGCGCCAGCAGCTTGGTATTAGACTACGAGCAGTACTTC
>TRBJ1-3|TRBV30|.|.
CAWSPTRSGNTIYF
TGTGCCTGGAGCCCCACAAGGTCTGGAAACACCATATATTTT
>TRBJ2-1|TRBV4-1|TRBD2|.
CASSPGLAGLHEQFF
TGCGCCAGCAGCCCCGGACTAGCGGGACTTCATGAGCAGTTCTTC
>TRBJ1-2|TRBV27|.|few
CASSLTAVFSYGYTF
TGTGCCAGCAGTTTAACCGCCGTGTTCAGTTATGGCTACACCTTC
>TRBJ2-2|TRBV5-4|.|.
CASRSGTDTGELFF
TGTGCCAGCAGGTCAGGGACGGACACCGGGGAGCTGTTTTTT
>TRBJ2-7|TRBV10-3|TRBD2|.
CAISERTSGISEQYF
TGTGCCATCAGCGAAAGGACTAGCGGGATATCTGAGCAGTACTTC
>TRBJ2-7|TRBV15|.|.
CATSRGRGSTGQYF
TGTGCCACCAGCAGGGGCCGAGGGTCTACGGGGCAGTACTTC
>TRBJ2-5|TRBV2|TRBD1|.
CASTRDRAYQETQYF
TGTGCCAGCACCAGGGACAGGGCCTACCAAGAGACCCAGTACTTC
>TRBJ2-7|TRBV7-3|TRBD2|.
CASSLTGLAGLDQYF
TGTGCCAGCAGCTTAACGGGACTAGCGGGTTTGGATCAGTACTTC
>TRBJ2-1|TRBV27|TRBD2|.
CASSRTSGTSSYNEQFF
TGTGCCAGCAGCCGGACTAGCGGGACGAGCTCCTACAATGAGCAGTTCTTC
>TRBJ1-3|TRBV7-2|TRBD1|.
CASSGWDRGTGNTIYF
TGTGCCAGCAGCGGTTGGGACAGGGGTACGGGAAACACCATATATTTT
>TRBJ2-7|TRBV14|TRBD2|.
CASSQASGVSYEQYF
TGTGCCAGCAGCCAAGCGAGCGGGGTCTCCTACGAGCAGTACTTC
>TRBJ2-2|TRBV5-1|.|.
CASSFDSGLDTGELFF
TGCGCCAGCAGCTTCGACAGCGGTCTGGACACCGGGGAGCTGTTTTTT
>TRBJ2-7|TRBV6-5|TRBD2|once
CAVGLAGVREQYF
TGTGCCGTGGGGCTAGCGGGAGTTCGCGAGCAGTACTTC
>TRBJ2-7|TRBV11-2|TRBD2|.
CASSLGRGTSLSEQYF
TGTGCCAGCAGCTTGGGGCGCGGGACTAGTCTCTCCGAGCAGTACTTC
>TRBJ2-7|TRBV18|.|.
CASSPRAGSYEQYF
TGTGCCAGCTCACCCCGGGCAGGCTCCTACGAGCAGTACTTC
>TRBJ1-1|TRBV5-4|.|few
CASSLGPEAFF
TGTGCCAGCAGCTTGGGCCCTGAAGCTTTCTTT
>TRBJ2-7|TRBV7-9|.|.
CASSLEADEQYF
TGTGCCAGCAGCTTAGAGGCTGACGAGCAGTACTTC
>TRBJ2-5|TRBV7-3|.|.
CASSGRDGETQYF
TGTGCCAGCAGCGGGCGGGACGGTGAGACCCAGTACTTC
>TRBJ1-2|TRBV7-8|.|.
CASSDRDGHRVGYTF
TGTGCCAGCAGCGACCGGGACGGTCATCGGGTGGGCTACACCTTC
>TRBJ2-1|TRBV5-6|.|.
CASSLPPPSNEQFF
TGTGCCAGCAGCTTGCCCCCCCCTAGCAATGAGCAGTTCTTC
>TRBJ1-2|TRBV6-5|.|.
CASTPAGFYGYTF
TGTGCCAGCACCCCGGCAGGGTTCTATGGCTACACCTTC